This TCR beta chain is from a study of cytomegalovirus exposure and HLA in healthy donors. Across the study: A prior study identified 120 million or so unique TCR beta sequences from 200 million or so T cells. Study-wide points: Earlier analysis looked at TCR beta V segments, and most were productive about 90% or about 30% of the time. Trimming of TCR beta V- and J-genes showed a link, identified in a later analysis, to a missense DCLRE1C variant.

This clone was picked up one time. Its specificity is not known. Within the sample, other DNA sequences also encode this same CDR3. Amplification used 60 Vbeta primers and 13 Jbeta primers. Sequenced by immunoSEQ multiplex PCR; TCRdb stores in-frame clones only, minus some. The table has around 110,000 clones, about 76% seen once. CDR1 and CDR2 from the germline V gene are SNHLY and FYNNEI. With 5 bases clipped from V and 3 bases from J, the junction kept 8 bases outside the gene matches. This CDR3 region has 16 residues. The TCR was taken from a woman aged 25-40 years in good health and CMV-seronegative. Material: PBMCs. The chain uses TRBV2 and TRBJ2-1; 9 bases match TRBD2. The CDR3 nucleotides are TGTGCCAGCAGTTTGACTAGCGGAAGTATCTACAATGAGCAGTTCTTC. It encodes CASSLTSGSIYNEQFF.